A selection of T cell receptor beta chains follows, all from one sample in a study of cytomegalovirus exposure and HLA in healthy donors. The method was immunoSEQ multiplex PCR; TCRdb's version includes in-frame clones alone and lacks a portion of them. The top ten clones hold about 10% of a sample with around 120,000 clones, roughly 82% of them seen once. The sequencing sample was made of PBMCs. Receptors originate from a male donor in good health and CMV-seropositive. The CDR3 runs from the conserved cysteine through the conserved F or W. A D gene is named only where the DNA matches it firmly. Expanded clones are given a class, and other clones once, few, many or no size at all.

v_gene: TRBV30; len: 13; abundance: once; j_gene: TRBJ2-3; d_gene: .; CDR3nt: TGTGCCGGCGACAGGTTGGGGCCAGATACGCAGTATTTT; CDR3aa: CAGDRLGPDTQYF
v_gene: TRBV15; len: 17; abundance: .; j_gene: TRBJ2-1; d_gene: TRBD2; CDR3nt: TGTGCCACCAGCAGAGATCTGGTCCTTGGCGGGAGAGCTGAGCAGTTCTTC; CDR3aa: CATSRDLVLGGRAEQFF
v_gene: TRBV28; len: 14; abundance: .; j_gene: TRBJ1-2; d_gene: .; CDR3nt: TGTGCCAGCAGTTTATACGGGTCCAACTATGGCTACACCTTC; CDR3aa: CASSLYGSNYGYTF
v_gene: TRBV7-9; len: 16; abundance: .; j_gene: TRBJ1-4; d_gene: TRBD1; CDR3nt: TGTGCCAGCAGTCTTCCGTCAGGGGGCAACGGTGAAAAACTGTTTTTT; CDR3aa: CASSLPSGGNGEKLFF
v_gene: TRBV19; len: 11; abundance: .; j_gene: TRBJ2-7; d_gene: .; CDR3nt: TGTGCCAGTGGGACCGGGACTCTGGCGTACTTC; CDR3aa: CASGTGTLAYF
v_gene: TRBV7-9; len: 12; abundance: .; j_gene: TRBJ1-1; d_gene: .; CDR3nt: TGTTCCAGCAGCTTGCTAGCCTCTGAAGCTTTCTTT; CDR3aa: CSSSLLASEAFF
v_gene: TRBV6-1; len: 14; abundance: .; j_gene: TRBJ2-7; d_gene: TRBD2; CDR3nt: TGTGCCAGCAGCCTTGGACTAGCGCCTATCGAGCAGTACTTC; CDR3aa: CASSLGLAPIEQYF
v_gene: TRBV4-3; len: 15; abundance: once; j_gene: TRBJ2-1; d_gene: TRBD2; CDR3nt: TGCGCCAGCAGCCCGGGGACTAGCGGGAAGGATGAGCAGTTCTTC; CDR3aa: CASSPGTSGKDEQFF
v_gene: TRBV28; len: 15; abundance: .; j_gene: TRBJ2-3; d_gene: .; CDR3nt: TGTGCCAGCAGTACATCTGTAAGGGGGACAGATACGCAGTATTTT; CDR3aa: CASSTSVRGTDTQYF
v_gene: TRBV10-3; len: 12; abundance: .; j_gene: TRBJ2-3; d_gene: .; CDR3nt: TGTGCCATCTCGGGACTGGATTATACGCAGTATTTT; CDR3aa: CAISGLDYTQYF